The clone carrying this T cell receptor (beta chain) was seen ten or more times. Its cognate antigen is unknown. In this cohort's terms, stable hyperthyroidism meant no ophthalmopathy by 18 months of follow-up. Each diagnosis was determined on the basis of clinical symptoms, serum thyroxine, TRAb, thyroid ultrasound and orbital computed tomography. The source of the sample is a study of Graves' ophthalmopathy and Graves' hyperthyroidism. Broader study findings: Most thyroid-expanded clonotypes exceeding 0.001 frequency were also found in blood. Ophthalmopathy progression was predicted by the model at less than 71% sensitivity and approximately 72% specificity.

V dropped 1 base and J dropped 1 base, with 10 bases sitting between them. The CDR3 consists of 15 residues. Germline values: CDR1 SEHNR, CDR2 FQNEAQ (reference sequence). As the template, RNA transcripts were used to amplify TCR beta CDR3 regions. HTBI primers primed a first-round RT-PCR, and a second-round multiplex PCR followed. MiXCR, run by TCRdb on the multiplex PCR reads, gives a single entry per CDR3 protein. The data show 400,000 to 450,000 distinct CDR3 sequences, around a fifth seen once. Sequencing was done on a sample of peripheral blood. The receptor comes from a woman between 18 and 29 years old with stable Graves' hyperthyroidism. The J gene is TRBJ2-5, the V gene TRBV7-9; D not certain. In DNA, the CDR3 is TGTGCCAGCAGCTTAGGGCCGGCCACCCAAGAGACCCAGTACTTC. Its protein is CASSLGPATQETQYF.